These 21 T cell receptor beta chains originate from one sample sequenced in a study of early T cells in non-severe SARS-CoV-2 infection. TCRdb analysed the 5' RACE reads with MiXCR anew, one entry per CDR3 protein. The table lists around 62,000 distinct CDR3 sequences, over 4.5% of them singletons. The source material was whole blood. These receptors came from an adult who was a healthcare worker with PCR-confirmed SARS-CoV-2 infection or an uninfected control (not recorded which).

The gene calls are TRBV29-1 and TRBJ2-2; D is uncertain. CDR1 is SQVTM and CDR2 is ANQGSEA in the germline V gene. The CDR3 is made up of 12 amino acids. The V end was cut by 0 bases, the J end by 9 bases, with 8 bases between. Here the CDR3 DNA reads TGCAGCGTTGAAGATCTAGGCAGGGAGCTGTTTTTT. It encodes CSVEDLGRELFF.

This clonotype has a count of ten or more. V and J are TRBV7-3 and TRBJ2-7; 9 bases are a match to TRBD2. The V gene's germline CDR1 is SGHTA and CDR2 FQGTGA. This CDR3 region has 14 residues. Trimming cost V 1 base and J 7 bases; bases outside gene matches: 5. CDR3 residues: CASSLSGRVDEQYF. Here the CDR3 DNA reads TGTGCCAGCAGCTTAAGCGGGAGGGTTGATGAGCAGTACTTC.

This clonotype was seen a handful of times. The rearrangement uses TRBV6-2 or TRBV6-3 and TRBJ2-7; unclear D gene. The CDR3 contains 16 residues. The V end was cut by 0 bases, the J end by 0 bases, with 12 bases between. Germline CDR1 and CDR2: MNHEY and SVGEGT. CDR3 amino acids: CASSYSRSMSSYEQYF. Here the CDR3 DNA reads TGTGCCAGCAGTTACTCGAGATCAATGAGCTCCTACGAGCAGTACTTC.

This clonotype was found a few times. The chain is built from TRBV12-3 or TRBV12-4 and TRBJ2-5; D remains ambiguous. The CDR3 is made up of 13 amino acids. Trimming took off 6 bases at V and 4 bases at J, with 12 bases between the two ends. The CDR3 bases are TGTGCCAGCAGAGGTGGTAACGGAGAGACCCAGTACTTC. Translation: CASRGGNGETQYF.

This clonotype was observed many times. This chain connects TRBV6-5 to TRBJ2-5; the D gene is possibly TRBD1 (6 bases). The CDR3 is 16 residues long. Trimming removed 0 bases at V and 2 bases at J, with 13 bases between. CDR1 and CDR2 from the germline V gene are MNHEY and SVGAGI. This CDR3 reads CASSYSTGLGQETQYF. CDR3 DNA sequence: TGTGCCAGCAGTTACTCGACAGGCCTAGGTCAAGAGACCCAGTACTTC.

This clonotype has at least ten counts. The chain joins TRBV20-1 to TRBJ1-1; D unclear. V dropped 0 bases and J dropped 7 bases, with 12 bases sitting between them. Germline values: CDR1 DFQATT, CDR2 SNEGSKA (reference sequence). The CDR3 has 13 residues. The CDR3 loop reads CSARDETSHEAFF. Written as DNA, the CDR3 is TGCAGTGCTAGAGATGAAACATCCCATGAAGCTTTCTTT.

This clonotype was observed many times. This chain uses TRBV7-9 with TRBJ1-4, with TRBD1 matching 10 bases. V lost 5 bases, J lost 7 bases, and 7 bases stayed unmatched. CDR1 and CDR2 from the germline V gene are SEHNR and FQNEAQ (reference sequence). The CDR3 runs to 15 residues. As DNA, the CDR3 is TGTGCCAGCAGCCCCCCGGGACAGGGGAGTGAAAAACTGTTTTTT. Protein: CASSPPGQGSEKLFF.

The genes are TRBV3-1 and TRBJ2-7; no clear D gene. Germline CDR1 is LGHDT and CDR2 is YNNKEL (reference sequence). The V and J ends lost 0 bases and 6 bases respectively, with 9 bases between them. The CDR3 length is 13 residues. The CDR3 region is CASSQDPSLEQYF. The DNA for the CDR3 is TGTGCCAGCAGCCAAGACCCCAGCCTCGAGCAGTACTTC.

This clonotype was observed many times. One end of the junction does not line up with germline, which may come from a read error. V gene TRBV27 combines with J gene TRBJ1-3; D not resolved. The CDR3 is made up of 15 amino acids. Germline V gene data show CDR1 as MNHEY and CDR2 as SMNVEV (reference sequence). CDR3 protein: CASSLSGSSENTIYF. The CDR3 DNA follows: TGTGCCAGCAGTTTATCAGGCAGCTCTGAAAACACCATATATTTT.

CDR3 DNA: TGTGCCAGCTCTCTCGGACAGGCCAGGGGGTACGAGCAGTACTTC. As protein: CASSLGQARGYEQYF. This rearrangement joins TRBV18 to TRBJ2-7, with 7 bases fitting TRBD1. Germline trimming cut 6 bases from V and 4 bases from J; bases unmatched to any gene: 12. Germline V lookup: CDR1 KGHSH, CDR2 LQKENI. The CDR3 length is 15 residues. Complete variable domain (other parts from reference TRBV18 and TRBJ2-7): NAGVMQNPRHLVRRRGQEARLRCSPMKGHSHVYWYRQLPEEGLKFMVYLQKENIIDESGMPKERFSAEFPKEGPSILRIQQVVRGDSAAYFCASSLGQARGYEQYFGPGTRLTVT.

This clonotype occurred many times. The chain links TRBV5-1 to TRBJ1-3; D uncertain. CDR3 length equals 15 residues. Germline CDR1 SGHRS, CDR2 YFSETQ. V gave up 5 bases and J gave up 0 bases, with 12 bases separating them. The CDR3 loop is CASRKSQTSGNTIYF. The CDR3, as DNA: TGCGCCAGCAGGAAATCCCAAACCTCTGGAAACACCATATATTTT.

This clonotype was counted at least ten times. The V and J genes are TRBV13 and TRBJ2-3; D uncertain. The ends were cut back, 5 bases at V and 1 base at J, with 7 bases in the middle. The CDR3 is 13 amino acids. Germline CDR1 reads PRHDT; CDR2 reads FYEKMQ (reference sequence). The CDR3 is CASSRLRTDTQYF. CDR3 DNA sequence: TGTGCCAGCAGCCGACTCCGCACAGATACGCAGTATTTT.

This clonotype was seen ten or more times. This rearrangement joins TRBV18 to TRBJ2-1; D gene ambiguous. V lost 0 bases and J lost 0, with 12 bases in between. This CDR3 has 17 residues. Germline assignment: CDR1 KGHSH and CDR2 LQKENI. DNA for the CDR3: TGTGCCAGCTCACCACCGTCGAGTCAGAGCTCCTACAATGAGCAGTTCTTC. Residues: CASSPPSSQSSYNEQFF. The variable domain in full, with the rest retrieved from reference TRBV18 and TRBJ2-1, is NAGVMQNPRHLVRRRGQEARLRCSPMKGHSHVYWYRQLPEEGLKFMVYLQKENIIDESGMPKERFSAEFPKEGPSILRIQQVVRGDSAAYFCASSPPSSQSSYNEQFFGPGTRLTVL.

At least ten counts were recorded for this clonotype. The J gene is TRBJ2-3, the V gene TRBV24-1; D is unclear. CDR3 length equals 14 residues. Germline lookup yields CDR1 KGHDR and CDR2 SFDVKD. Trimming shortened V by 2 bases and J by 3 bases, and 8 bases separated the two germline ends. CDR3 amino acids: CATSDSLGTDTQYF. The CDR3 nucleotides are TGTGCCACCAGTGATTCTTTGGGAACAGATACGCAGTATTTT.

A few counts support this clonotype. V gene TRBV4-1 combines with J gene TRBJ2-3; D tentatively fits TRBD1 or TRBD2 (5 bases each). This CDR3 region has 15 residues. V gave up 4 bases and J gave up 2 bases, with 13 bases separating them. The germline CDR1 and CDR2 sequences are MGHRA and YSYEKL. The CDR3 bases are TGCGCCAGCAGCCCTTTAGACGGGGCCACAGATACGCAGTATTTT. It is translated as CASSPLDGATDTQYF.

This clonotype was detected only a few times. The CDR3 reads CASSKIASSTDTQYF. The CDR3, as DNA: TGTGCCAGTAGCAAGATAGCGTCGAGCACAGATACGCAGTATTTT. This chain links TRBV19 with TRBJ2-3; D may be TRBD2 (5 bases). V shed 6 bases and J shed 0 bases, with 13 bases lying between them. The CDR3 sequence is 15 residues long. Germline assignment: CDR1 LNHDA and CDR2 SQIVND (reference sequence).

V and J are TRBV7-2 and TRBJ2-2, with D possibly matching TRBD2 (5 bases). The germline V gene has CDR1 SGHTA and CDR2 FQGNSA. The CDR3 runs to 15 residues. Trimming removed 1 base at V and 3 bases at J, with 9 bases between. The CDR3 sequence is CASSLGASYTGELFF. The CDR3 bases are TGTGCCAGCAGCTTAGGAGCTAGCTACACCGGGGAGCTGTTTTTT.

This clonotype was recorded at least ten times. V gene TRBV19 combines with J gene TRBJ2-3, with TRBD2 matching over 8 bases. The J segment lost 5 bases and the V segment lost 4 bases, leaving 11 bases of the junction unmatched. Germline loops: CDR1 LNHDA, CDR2 SQIVND (reference sequence). CDR3 length: 16 residues. The CDR3 reads CASSTDSGAVGDTQYF. The CDR3 nucleotides are TGTGCCAGTAGTACGGATAGCGGGGCGGTGGGAGATACGCAGTATTTT.

The sample holds a few counts of this clonotype. This chain connects TRBV5-1 to TRBJ2-1, with D perhaps matching TRBD1 (6 bases). CDR1 and CDR2 from the germline V gene are SGHRS and YFSETQ. The CDR3 totals 13 residues. The V and J ends lost 2 bases and 10 bases respectively, with 13 bases between them. This CDR3 is CASSFRQEKEQFF. In DNA form, the CDR3 reads TGCGCCAGCAGCTTTAGACAGGAAAAAGAGCAGTTCTTC. Supplemented by reference TRBV5-1 and TRBJ2-1, the full variable domain reads KAGVTQTPRYLIKTRGQQVTLSCSPISGHRSVSWYQQTPGQGLQFLFEYFSETQRNKGNFPGRFSGRQFSNSRSEMNVSTLELGDSALYLCASSFRQEKEQFFGPGTRLTVL.

The rearrangement joins TRBV24-1 to TRBJ2-3, with TRBD2 matching over 12 bases. The CDR3 runs 17 residues. CDR1 and CDR2 from the germline V gene are KGHDR and SFDVKD. J gave up 0 bases and V 3 bases, and 3 bases lay outside the gene matches. The CDR3 loop is CATSDKGLAGSTDTQYF. The CDR3 bases are TGTGCCACCAGTGATAAGGGACTAGCGGGTAGCACAGATACGCAGTATTTT.

The sample holds a few counts of this clonotype. V gene TRBV3-1 combines with J gene TRBJ2-1; 7 bases agree with TRBD2. Losses at the gene ends were 1 base for V and 3 bases for J; bases not matched to a gene: 3. Germline lookup yields CDR1 LGHDT and CDR2 YNNKEL (reference sequence). The CDR3 loop spans 15 amino acids. CDR3 in DNA: TGTGCCAGCAGCCAAGGGGCGGGGGTCTACAATGAGCAGTTCTTC. Its translation: CASSQGAGVYNEQFF.